Reported below is one T cell receptor (beta chain). This sample was taken from a study of blood T cell repertoires in COVID-19. For the study at large: Whether acute or convalescent, the COVID-19 samples came from the United States, Italy and Spain.

V shed 5 bases, J shed 7 bases, and the junction held 6 bases outside the gene matches. The CDR3 contains 14 residues. Germline CDR1 and CDR2: SEHNR and FQNEAQ (reference sequence). In the original analysis: Amplified reference gene primers provided the basis for estimating nucleated cell counts. TCRdb's copy holds only in-frame clones and misses some; the assay was immunoSEQ multiplex PCR. The D gene and trimming were derived from the DNA, and the V and J assignments and clone size from that table. Among roughly 250,000 clones listed, around 81% were seen once. This chain links TRBV7-9 with TRBJ1-4, with 8 nucleotides matching TRBD1. The TCR originated in a person aged 65 to 85 with COVID-19, enrolled during active disease. The sample was peripheral blood. The CDR3 DNA reads as TGTGCCAGCAGCCCGTGGGACAGGAGTGAAAAACTGTTTTTT. It codes for CASSPWDRSEKLFF.